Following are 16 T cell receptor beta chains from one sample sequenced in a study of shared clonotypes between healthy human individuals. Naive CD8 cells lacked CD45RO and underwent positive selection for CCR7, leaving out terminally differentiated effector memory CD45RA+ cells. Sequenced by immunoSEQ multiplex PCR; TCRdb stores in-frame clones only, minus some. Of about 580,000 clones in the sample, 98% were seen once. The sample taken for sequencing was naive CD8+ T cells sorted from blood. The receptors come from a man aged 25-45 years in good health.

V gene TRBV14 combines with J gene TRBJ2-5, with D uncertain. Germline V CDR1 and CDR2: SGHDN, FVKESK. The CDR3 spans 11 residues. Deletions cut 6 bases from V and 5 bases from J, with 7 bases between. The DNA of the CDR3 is TGTGCCAGCAGAGGAGCGGAGACCCAGTACTTC. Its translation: CASRGAETQYF.

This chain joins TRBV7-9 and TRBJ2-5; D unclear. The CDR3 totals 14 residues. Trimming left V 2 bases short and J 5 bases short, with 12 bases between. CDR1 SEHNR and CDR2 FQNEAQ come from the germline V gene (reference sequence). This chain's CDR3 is CASSLLGPRETQYF. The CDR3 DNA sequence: TGTGCCAGCAGCTTATTGGGTCCGAGGGAGACCCAGTACTTC.

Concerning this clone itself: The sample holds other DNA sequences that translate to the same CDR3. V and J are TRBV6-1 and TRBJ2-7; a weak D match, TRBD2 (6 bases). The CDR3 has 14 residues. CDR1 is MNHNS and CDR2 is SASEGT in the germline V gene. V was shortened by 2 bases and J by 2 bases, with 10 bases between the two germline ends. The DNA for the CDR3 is TGTGCCAGCAGTGAAATTAGCGGAACCTACGAGCAGTACTTC. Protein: CASSEISGTYEQYF.

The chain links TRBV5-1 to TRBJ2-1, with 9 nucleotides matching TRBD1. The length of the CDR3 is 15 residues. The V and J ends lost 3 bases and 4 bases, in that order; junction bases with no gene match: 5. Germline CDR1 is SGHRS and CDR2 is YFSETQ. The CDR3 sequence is CASSYRDRAYNEQFF. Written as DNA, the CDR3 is TGCGCCAGCAGCTACCGGGACAGGGCGTACAATGAGCAGTTCTTC.

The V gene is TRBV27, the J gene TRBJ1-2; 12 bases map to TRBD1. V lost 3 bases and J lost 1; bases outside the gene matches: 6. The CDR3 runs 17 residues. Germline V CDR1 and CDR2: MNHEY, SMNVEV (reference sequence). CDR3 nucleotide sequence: TGTGCCAGCAGTTTCCGGGACAGGGGGCGCGTTAACTATGGCTACACCTTC. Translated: CASSFRDRGRVNYGYTF.

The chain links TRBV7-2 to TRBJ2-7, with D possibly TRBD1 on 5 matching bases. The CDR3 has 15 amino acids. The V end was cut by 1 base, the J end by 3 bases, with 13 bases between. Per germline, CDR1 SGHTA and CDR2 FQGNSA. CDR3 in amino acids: CASSLEWARDYEQYF. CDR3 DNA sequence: TGTGCCAGCAGCTTAGAGTGGGCCAGGGACTACGAGCAGTACTTC.

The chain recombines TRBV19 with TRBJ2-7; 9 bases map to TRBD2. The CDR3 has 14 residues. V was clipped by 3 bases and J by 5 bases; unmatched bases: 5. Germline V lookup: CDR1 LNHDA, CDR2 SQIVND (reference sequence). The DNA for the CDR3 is TGTGCCAGTAGTATTAGCGGGGGCCTTAACGAGCAGTACTTC. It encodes CASSISGGLNEQYF.

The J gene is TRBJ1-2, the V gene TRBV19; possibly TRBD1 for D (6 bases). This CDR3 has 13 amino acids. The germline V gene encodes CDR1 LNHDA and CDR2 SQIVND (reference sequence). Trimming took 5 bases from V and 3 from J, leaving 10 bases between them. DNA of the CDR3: TGTGCCAGTAGTCTAGGGGGGTACTATGGCTACACCTTC. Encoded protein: CASSLGGYYGYTF.

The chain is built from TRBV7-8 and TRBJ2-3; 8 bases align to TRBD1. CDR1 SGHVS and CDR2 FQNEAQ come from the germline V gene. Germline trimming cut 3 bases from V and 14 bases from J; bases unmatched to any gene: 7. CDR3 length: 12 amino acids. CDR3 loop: CASSFTGTGAYF. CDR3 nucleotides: TGTGCCAGCAGCTTCACAGGGACAGGAGCGTATTTT.

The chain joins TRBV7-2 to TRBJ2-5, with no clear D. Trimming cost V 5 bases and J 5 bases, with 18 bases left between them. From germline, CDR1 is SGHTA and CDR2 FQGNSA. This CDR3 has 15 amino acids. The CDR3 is CASSPYPRVGETQYF. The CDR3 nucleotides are TGTGCCAGCAGCCCCTACCCCCGGGTGGGCGAGACCCAGTACTTC.

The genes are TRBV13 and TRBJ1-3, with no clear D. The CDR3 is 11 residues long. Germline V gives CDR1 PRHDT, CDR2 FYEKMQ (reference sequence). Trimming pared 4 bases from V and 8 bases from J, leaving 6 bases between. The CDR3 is CASSSGDTIYF. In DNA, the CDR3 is TGTGCCAGCAGCTCCGGGGACACCATATATTTT.

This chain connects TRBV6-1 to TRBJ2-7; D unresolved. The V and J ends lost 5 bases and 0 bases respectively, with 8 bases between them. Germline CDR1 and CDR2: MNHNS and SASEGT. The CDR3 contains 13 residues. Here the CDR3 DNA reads TGTGCCAGCAGTAACCCACCCTCCTACGAGCAGTACTTC. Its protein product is CASSNPPSYEQYF.

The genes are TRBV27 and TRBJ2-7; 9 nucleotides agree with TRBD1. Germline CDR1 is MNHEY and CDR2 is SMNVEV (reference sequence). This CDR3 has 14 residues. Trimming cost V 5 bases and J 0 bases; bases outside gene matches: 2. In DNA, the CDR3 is TGTGCCAGCAGTGCGACAGGGGGCTCCTACGAGCAGTACTTC. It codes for CASSATGGSYEQYF.

The CDR3: CASSSGAEETQYF. CDR3 DNA sequence: TGTGCCAGCAGCTCGGGAGCTGAAGAGACCCAGTACTTC. This rearrangement joins TRBV5-6 to TRBJ2-5; D may be TRBD2 (6 bases). Germline lookup yields CDR1 SGHDT and CDR2 YYEEEE. The V end was cut by 3 bases, the J end by 3 bases, with 9 bases between. The CDR3 totals 13 residues. Variable domain in full (rest from reference TRBV5-6 and TRBJ2-5): DAGVTQSPTHLIKTRGQQVTLRCSPKSGHDTVSWYQQALGQGPQFIFQYYEEEERQRGNFPDRFSGHQFPNYSSELNVNALLLGDSALYLCASSSGAEETQYFGPGTRLLVL.

CDR3 DNA sequence: TGTGCCAGCAGCACGTCCGGGACAGGGCACTACGAGCAGTACTTC. It is translated as CASSTSGTGHYEQYF. The rearrangement joins TRBV7-9 to TRBJ2-7, with 9 bases aligning to TRBD1. This CDR3 spans 15 amino acids. Losses at the gene ends were 5 bases for V and 3 bases for J; bases not matched to a gene: 8. CDR1 SEHNR and CDR2 FQNEAQ come from the germline V gene (reference sequence).

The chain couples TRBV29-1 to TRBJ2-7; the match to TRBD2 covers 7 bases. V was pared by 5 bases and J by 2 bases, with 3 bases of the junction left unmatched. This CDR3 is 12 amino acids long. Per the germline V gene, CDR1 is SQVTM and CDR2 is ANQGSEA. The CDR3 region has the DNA TGCAGCGTTCGACTAGCTCCCTACGAGCAGTACTTC. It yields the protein CSVRLAPYEQYF.